The T cell receptor (beta chain) under discussion was sequenced for a study of OX40 agonist ivuxolimab in advanced cancers. Study-wide results and limits: Compared with CD4+, CD8+ T cells on average had more expanded clones.

The CDR3 runs 14 residues. Germline V gene data show CDR1 as MNHEY and CDR2 as SVGAGI. V was clipped by 0 bases and J by 1 base, with 6 bases between them. Clones were sequenced by immunoSEQ multiplex PCR, and TCRdb holds only the in-frame ones, with some missing. The data contain tens of thousands of clones, around 88% of them singletons. To note about this clone: Antigen specificity is unknown.

Autoimmune disease history or systemic immunosuppression was exclusionary. The TCR sequence derives from an adult with an advanced solid tumor such as melanoma, head and neck, liver or kidney cancer. This chain uses TRBV6-5 with TRBJ2-5; D is unresolved. Sequences were derived from CD4+ or CD8+ T cells sorted from blood, sampled in a trial of the OX40 agonist ivuxolimab. The CDR3 loop is CASSYSEFQETQYF. CDR3 nucleotide sequence: TGTGCCAGCAGTTACTCGGAGTTCCAAGAGACCCAGTACTTC.